This record concerns one TCR beta chain sequence. The antigen is undetermined. This likely came from a read error, as a far larger clone is one base away. This same CDR3 is encoded by further DNA sequences in the sample. The donors were all Caucasian adults (living in Nashville, Tennessee). The source of the sample is a study of shared clonotypes between healthy human individuals. For the study at large: Ranging from 18 to 49 in age, donors were a couple of women and a few men. Study-level findings and limits: Sampling was confined to blood; repertoires within tissues likely differ.

This CDR3 comprises 14 residues. Germline V gene lookup returns CDR1 MNHEY and CDR2 SMNVEV (reference sequence). Here immunoSEQ multiplex PCR was the method, and the copy in TCRdb shows in-frame clones only, minus some. This table holds about half a million clones, 81% found once. What was sequenced was PBMCs. This chain uses TRBV27 with TRBJ2-1, with D possibly matching TRBD1 (5 bases). This receptor was taken from a woman aged 40 to 50 in good health. Some clones in this sample may be carry-over from other donors' samples. Written as DNA, the CDR3 is TGTGCAAGCAGTTCCCACAGGAGCCAGCCGGAGCAGTTCTTC. It yields the protein CASSSHRSQPEQFF.